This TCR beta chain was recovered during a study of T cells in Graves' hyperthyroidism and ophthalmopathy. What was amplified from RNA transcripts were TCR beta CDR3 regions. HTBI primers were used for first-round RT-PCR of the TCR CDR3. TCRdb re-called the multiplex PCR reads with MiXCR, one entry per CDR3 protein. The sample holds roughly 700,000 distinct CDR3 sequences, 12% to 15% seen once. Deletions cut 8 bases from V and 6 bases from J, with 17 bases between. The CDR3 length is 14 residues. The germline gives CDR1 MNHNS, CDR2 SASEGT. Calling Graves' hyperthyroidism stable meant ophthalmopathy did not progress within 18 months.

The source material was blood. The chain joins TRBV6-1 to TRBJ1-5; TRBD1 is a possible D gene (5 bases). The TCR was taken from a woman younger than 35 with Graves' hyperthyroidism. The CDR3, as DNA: TGTGCCAGCGAGGGGAGGGGTACGGTTCAGCCCCAGCATTTT. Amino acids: CASEGRGTVQPQHF.